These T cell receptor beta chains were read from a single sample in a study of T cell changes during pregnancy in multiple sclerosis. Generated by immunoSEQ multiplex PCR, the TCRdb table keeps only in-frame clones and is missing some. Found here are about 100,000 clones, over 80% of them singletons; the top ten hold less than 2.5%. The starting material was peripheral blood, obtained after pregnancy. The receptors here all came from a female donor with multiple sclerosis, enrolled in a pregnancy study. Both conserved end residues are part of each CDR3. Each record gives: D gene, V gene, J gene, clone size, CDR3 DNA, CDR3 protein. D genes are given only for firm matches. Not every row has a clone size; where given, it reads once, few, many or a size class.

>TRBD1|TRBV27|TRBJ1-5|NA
TGTGCCAGCAGTCCGCACCTGACAGGGCTGGGGCATCAGCCCCAGCATTTT
CASSPHLTGLGHQPQHF
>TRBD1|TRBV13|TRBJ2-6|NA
TGTGCCAGCAGCACCCGACAGGGATCTGGGGCCAACGTCCTGACTTTC
CASSTRQGSGANVLTF
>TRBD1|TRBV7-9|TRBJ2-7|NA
TGTGCCAGCAGCTTAGCTGGGACAGGCAAAGAAGAGCAGTACTTC
CASSLAGTGKEEQYF
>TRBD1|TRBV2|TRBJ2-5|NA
TGTGCCAGCAGAACAGGGGGGATGGAGACCCAGTACTTC
CASRTGGMETQYF
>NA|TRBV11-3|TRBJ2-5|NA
TGTGCCAGCAGCTTAGAGAGTTCCCCAGAGACCCAGTACTTC
CASSLESSPETQYF
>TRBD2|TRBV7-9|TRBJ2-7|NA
TGTGCCAGCAGCCCCGACGTCCCAGGACTAGCGGGCTACGAGCAGTACTTC
CASSPDVPGLAGYEQYF
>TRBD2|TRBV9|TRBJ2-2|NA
TGTGCCAGCAGCGTACTTAGCGGGGGATCGACGAACACCGGGGAGCTGTTTTTT
CASSVLSGGSTNTGELFF
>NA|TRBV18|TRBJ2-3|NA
TGTGCCAGCTCCGACAGCGCTAGCACAGATACGCAGTATTTT
CASSDSASTDTQYF
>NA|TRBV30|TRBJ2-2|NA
TGTGCCTTACGATACTTCACCGGGGAGCTGTTTTTT
CALRYFTGELFF
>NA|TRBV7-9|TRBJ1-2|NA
TGTGCCAGCAGCTCTCCCCAGGGACACAGATCGGGGATCGGTGGCTACACCTTC
CASSSPQGHRSGIGGYTF
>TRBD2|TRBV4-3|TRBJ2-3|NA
TGCGCCAGCAGCCAAGAGGGCGGGGGGGCCGCAGATACGCAGTATTTT
CASSQEGGGAADTQYF
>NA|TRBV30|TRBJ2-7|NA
TGTGCCTGGATCCCGGGATCTAGAGGGCACGAGCAGTACTTC
CAWIPGSRGHEQYF
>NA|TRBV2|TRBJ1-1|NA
TGTGCCAGCAGTGAACAGGGGTACACTGAAGCTTTCTTT
CASSEQGYTEAFF
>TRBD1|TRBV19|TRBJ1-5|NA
TGTGCCAGTAGTGTCGCGACAGGGGAGAATCAGCCCCAGCATTTT
CASSVATGENQPQHF
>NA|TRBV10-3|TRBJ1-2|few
TGTGCCATCAGTGAGTCGACTCCAGGAGGGTATGGCTACACCTTC
CAISESTPGGYGYTF
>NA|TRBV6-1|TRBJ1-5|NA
TGTGCCAGCAGCGCCGACAGTTTCAATCAGCCCCAGCATTTT
CASSADSFNQPQHF
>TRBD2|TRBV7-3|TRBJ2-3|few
TGTGCCAGCAGCTCATCTCTAGCGGGAGGGCCTTTAAATACGCAGTATTTT
CASSSSLAGGPLNTQYF
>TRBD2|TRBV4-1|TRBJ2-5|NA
TGCGCCAGCAGCCAAGGGGGGGGAAGCGGGGGGTTGGCCCAGTACTTC
CASSQGGGSGGLAQYF
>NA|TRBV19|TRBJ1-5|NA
TGTGCCAGTAGGTATTCCCAAATCGAGAGGGATGCGAGCAATCAGCCCCAGCATTTT
CASRYSQIERDASNQPQHF
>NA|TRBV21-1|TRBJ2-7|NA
TGTGCCAGCAGCCCTCGCGGGGGGATTTCCTACGAGCAGTACTTC
CASSPRGGISYEQYF
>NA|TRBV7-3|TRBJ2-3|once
TGTGCCAGCAGCTTGATCTCGGGGGATACGCAGTATTTT
CASSLISGDTQYF
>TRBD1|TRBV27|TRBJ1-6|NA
TGTGCCAGCAGTCCACTGACAGGGAGCTCCTATAATTCACCCCTCCACTTT
CASSPLTGSSYNSPLHF
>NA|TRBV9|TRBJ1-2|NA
TGTGCCAGCAGCGTAGATGAGGAAAACTATGGCTACACCTTC
CASSVDEENYGYTF
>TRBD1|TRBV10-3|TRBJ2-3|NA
TGTGCCATCAGTCGGGACAGGTCCGACTTAACGCAGTATTTT
CAISRDRSDLTQYF
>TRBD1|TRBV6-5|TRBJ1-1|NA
TGTGCCAGCAGTTATCAGGGGGACACTGAAGCTTTCTTT
CASSYQGDTEAFF
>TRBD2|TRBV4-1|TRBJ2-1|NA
TGCGCCAGCAGCCGAGGACTAGCGGGAGGTGGTGAGCAGTTCTTC
CASSRGLAGGGEQFF
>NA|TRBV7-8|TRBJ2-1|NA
TGTGCCAGCAGCCCCACCCCAGCGGCCCCCTACAATGAGCAGTTCTTC
CASSPTPAAPYNEQFF
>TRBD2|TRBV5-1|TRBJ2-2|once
TGCGCCAGCAGCTTCGACCTAGCGGGAGCCACCGGGGAGCTGTTTTTT
CASSFDLAGATGELFF